This paragraph covers one T cell receptor beta chain sequence. This entry is derived from a study of blood T cell repertoires in COVID-19. Overall study: The analysed material was cDNA or gDNA that came from T cells, B-cell-depleted T cells, or PBMCs.

This CDR3 has 15 residues. Germline V lookup: CDR1 MNHEY, CDR2 SVGAGI. With V trimmed by 6 bases and J by 9 bases, 11 bases remained unmatched. Those who participated ranged in age from roughly 18 to 100 years and resided in 20 to 25 US areas. In assigning cohorts, the study relied on participant-reported clinical history. All recovered Cohort 3 donors got two negative PCRs, got clearance, or saw symptom resolution. Assay used: immunoSEQ multiplex PCR; TCRdb lists only in-frame clones, some missing. The data contain some 170,000 clones, around 84% of them seen just once; the ten biggest clones take up around 15%.

This sequence was found in a man in his forties or fifties who had recovered from COVID-19. This chain uses TRBV6-5 with TRBJ1-6; 7 positions match TRBD1. Sequenced material: PBMCs or T cells enriched from blood (not recorded which). Here the CDR3 reads CASRKGTAVVSPLHF. CDR3 DNA: TGTGCCAGCAGGAAAGGGACAGCGGTGGTTTCACCCCTCCACTTT.